What follows are 11 T cell receptor beta chains derived from one specimen sequenced in a study of blood T cell repertoires in COVID-19. The data were produced by immunoSEQ multiplex PCR, yet TCRdb's version contains in-frame clones alone and is incomplete. The data contain around 190,000 clones, 80% to 90% of them singletons. Sequencing was done on a sample of peripheral blood. The origin of the receptors is a man between 18 and 35 years old who had recovered from COVID-19.

Details on this clone: Other DNA variants within this sample encode the same CDR3. The chain recombines TRBV24-1 with TRBJ2-1; possible D gene TRBD2, 6 bases. There are 13 residues in the CDR3. Germline V gene data show CDR1 as KGHDR and CDR2 as SFDVKD. V was clipped by 4 bases and J by 4 bases, with 7 bases between them. CDR3 protein: CATSEAGYNEQFF. The DNA for the CDR3 is TGTGCCACCAGTGAGGCGGGGTACAATGAGCAGTTCTTC.

This sequence joins TRBV20-1 and TRBJ2-1; 8 bases align to TRBD2. The CDR3 totals 17 residues. Looked up from germline, CDR1 is DFQATT and CDR2 is SNEGSKA (reference sequence). Germline trimming cut 3 bases from V and 4 bases from J; bases unmatched to any gene: 14. CDR3 bases: TGCAGTGCTAGTAGCACTAGCGGACGGAGCGGGTACAATGAGCAGTTCTTC. Translated: CSASSTSGRSGYNEQFF.

CDR3 sequence: CASSRHGQSNQPQHF. The CDR3 bases are TGTGCCAGCAGCCGCCACGGACAGAGCAATCAGCCCCAGCATTTT. V gene TRBV6-2 or TRBV6-3 combines with J gene TRBJ1-5, with D tentatively TRBD1 (6 bases). V shed 6 bases and J shed 1 base, with 13 bases lying between them. The CDR3 sequence is 15 residues long. Per germline, CDR1 MNHEY and CDR2 SVGEGT.

The chain is built from TRBV20-1 and TRBJ1-2; D is perhaps TRBD1 (5 bases). CDR3 length equals 9 residues. The germline V gene has CDR1 DFQATT and CDR2 SNEGSKA (reference sequence). Trimming cost V 6 bases and J 8 bases, with 7 bases left between them. CDR3 sequence reads: CSADMGYTF. The CDR3 region has the DNA TGCAGTGCGGACATGGGCTACACCTTC.

V is TRBV10-3 and J is TRBJ2-7, with 9 bases aligning to TRBD1. This CDR3 is 16 amino acids long. Trimming took 3 bases from V and 2 from J; bases not matched to a gene: 8. Germline V gene lookup returns CDR1 ENHRY and CDR2 SYGVKD. The DNA of the CDR3 is TGTGCCATCAGTGACGAAGAAGGGACAGGGACCTACGAGCAGTACTTC. Residues: CAISDEEGTGTYEQYF.

A few counts support this clone. The V and J genes are TRBV6-5 and TRBJ1-5; D is perhaps TRBD1 (6 bases). Trimming took off 5 bases at V and 3 bases at J, with 14 bases between the two ends. Germline assignment: CDR1 MNHEY and CDR2 SVGAGI. The CDR3 is 15 amino acids. The CDR3 protein is CASSKLQGNNQPQHF. CDR3 sequence (DNA): TGTGCCAGCAGTAAATTACAGGGTAACAATCAGCCCCAGCATTTT.

The CDR3 here is CASSLPGTSGTYTQYF. Here the CDR3 DNA reads TGTGCCAGTAGTCTTCCGGGGACTAGCGGGACTTATACGCAGTATTTT. The chain couples TRBV19 to TRBJ2-3; the match to TRBD2 covers 13 bases. V lost 5 bases to trimming and J lost 7 bases; unmatched junction nucleotides: 9. From germline, CDR1 is LNHDA and CDR2 SQIVND (reference sequence). This CDR3 is built from 16 residues.

This clone was recorded once. This rearrangement joins TRBV7-2 to TRBJ2-1; D may be TRBD1 (5 bases). Deletions cut 3 bases from V and 5 bases from J, with 11 bases between. The CDR3 sequence is 14 residues long. Germline lookup yields CDR1 SGHTA and CDR2 FQGNSA. The CDR3 nucleotides are TGTGCCAGCAGCTTGGGCAGGGCCCACAATGAGCAGTTCTTC. Protein product: CASSLGRAHNEQFF.

The V call is TRBV7-9, the J call TRBJ2-7, with D tentatively TRBD2 (7 bases). The germline V gene has CDR1 SEHNR and CDR2 FQNEAQ (reference sequence). Trimming removed 5 bases at V and 5 bases at J, with 16 bases between. The CDR3 is 14 amino acids. DNA for the CDR3: TGTGCCAGCAGCCCTGGAGGGGGGGCGGACGAGCAGTACTTC. Its protein is CASSPGGGADEQYF. The full variable domain, in which reference TRBV7-9 and TRBJ2-7 provide the parts outside the CDR3, is DTGVSQNPRHKITKRGQNVTFRCDPISEHNRLYWYRQTLGQGPEFLTYFQNEAQLEKSRLLSDRFSAERPKGSFSTLEIQRTEQGDSAMYLCASSPGGGADEQYFGPGTRLTVT.

The V call is TRBV28, the J call TRBJ2-1, with D maybe TRBD1 (6 bases). The CDR3 runs to 14 residues. Germline CDR1 reads MDHEN; CDR2 reads SYDVKM. V lost 5 bases and J 3 bases, leaving 11 bases between the germline ends. The CDR3 nucleotides read TGTGCCAGCAGTCCGGGACATCTCTACAATGAGCAGTTCTTC. Protein sequence: CASSPGHLYNEQFF.

This chain joins TRBV6-5 and TRBJ2-4; no clear D. V dropped 4 bases and J dropped 6 bases, with 13 bases sitting between them. CDR3 length: 14 residues. The germline V gene encodes CDR1 MNHEY and CDR2 SVGAGI. CDR3 in DNA: TGTGCCAGCAGTTCTCTTAACTTACCAAACATTCAGTACTTC. It is translated as CASSSLNLPNIQYF.